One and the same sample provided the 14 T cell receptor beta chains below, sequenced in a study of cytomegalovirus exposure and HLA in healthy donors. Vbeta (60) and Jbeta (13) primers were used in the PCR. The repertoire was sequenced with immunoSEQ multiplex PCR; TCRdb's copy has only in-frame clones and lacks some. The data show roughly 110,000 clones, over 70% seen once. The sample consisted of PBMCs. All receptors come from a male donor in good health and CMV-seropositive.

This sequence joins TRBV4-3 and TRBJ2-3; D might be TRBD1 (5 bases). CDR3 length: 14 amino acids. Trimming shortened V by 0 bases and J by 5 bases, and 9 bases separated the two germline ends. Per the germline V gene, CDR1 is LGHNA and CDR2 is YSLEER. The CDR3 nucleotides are TGCGCCAGCAGCCAAGATTGGGGCAGAGATACGCAGTATTTT. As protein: CASSQDWGRDTQYF.

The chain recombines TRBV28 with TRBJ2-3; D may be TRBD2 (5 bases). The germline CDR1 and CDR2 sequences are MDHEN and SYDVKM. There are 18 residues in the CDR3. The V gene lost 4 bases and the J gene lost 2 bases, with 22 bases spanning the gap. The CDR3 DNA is TGTGCCAGCAGTTATCTCCGCGGGCGGGCGCCACACACAGATACGCAGTATTTT. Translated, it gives CASSYLRGRAPHTDTQYF.

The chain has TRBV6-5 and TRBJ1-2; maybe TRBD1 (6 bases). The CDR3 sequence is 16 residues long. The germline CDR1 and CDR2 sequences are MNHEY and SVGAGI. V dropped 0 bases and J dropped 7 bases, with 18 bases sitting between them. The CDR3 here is CASSYSSSGHSAGYTF. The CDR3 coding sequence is TGTGCCAGCAGTTACTCCTCGTCGGGACACTCTGCTGGCTACACCTTC.

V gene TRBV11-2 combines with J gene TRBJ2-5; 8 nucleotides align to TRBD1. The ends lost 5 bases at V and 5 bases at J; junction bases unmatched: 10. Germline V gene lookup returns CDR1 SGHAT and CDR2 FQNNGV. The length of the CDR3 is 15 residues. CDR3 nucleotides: TGTGCCAGCAGCCCTTCGACAGGGGTTGGGGAGACCCAGTACTTC. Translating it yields CASSPSTGVGETQYF.

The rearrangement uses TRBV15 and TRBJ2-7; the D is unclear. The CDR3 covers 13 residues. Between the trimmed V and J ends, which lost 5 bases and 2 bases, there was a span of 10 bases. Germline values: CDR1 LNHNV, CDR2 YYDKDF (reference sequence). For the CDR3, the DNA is TGTGCCACCAGCCGACAAGGCACCTACGAGCAGTACTTC. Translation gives CATSRQGTYEQYF.

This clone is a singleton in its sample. In DNA, the CDR3 is TGCGCCAGCAGCTTGGACAGGGCCTACTACGAGCAGTACTTC. Amino acid sequence: CASSLDRAYYEQYF. The V and J genes are TRBV5-1 and TRBJ2-7; possibly TRBD1 for D (6 bases). Trimming removed 0 bases from V and 3 bases from J, with 10 bases in between. The V gene's germline CDR1 is SGHRS and CDR2 YFSETQ. This CDR3 is built from 14 residues.

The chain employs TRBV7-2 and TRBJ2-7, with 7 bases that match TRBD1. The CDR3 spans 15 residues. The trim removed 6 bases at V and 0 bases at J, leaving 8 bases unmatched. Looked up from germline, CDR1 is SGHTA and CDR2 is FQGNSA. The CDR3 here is CASRTIGTASYEQYF. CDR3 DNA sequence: TGTGCCAGCAGGACCATCGGGACAGCCTCCTACGAGCAGTACTTC. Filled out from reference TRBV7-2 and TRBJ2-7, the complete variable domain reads GAGVSQSPSNKVTEKGKDVELRCDPISGHTALYWYRQSLGQGLEFLIYFQGNSAPDKSGLPSDRFSAERTGGSVSTLTIQRTQQEDSAVYLCASRTIGTASYEQYFGPGTRLTVT.

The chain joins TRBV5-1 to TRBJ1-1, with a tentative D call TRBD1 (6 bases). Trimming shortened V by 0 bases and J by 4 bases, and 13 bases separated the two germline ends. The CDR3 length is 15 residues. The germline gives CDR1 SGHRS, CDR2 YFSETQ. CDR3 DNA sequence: TGCGCCAGCAGCTTGGGGGCAGGGGCGGGCACTGAAGCTTTCTTT. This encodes CASSLGAGAGTEAFF.

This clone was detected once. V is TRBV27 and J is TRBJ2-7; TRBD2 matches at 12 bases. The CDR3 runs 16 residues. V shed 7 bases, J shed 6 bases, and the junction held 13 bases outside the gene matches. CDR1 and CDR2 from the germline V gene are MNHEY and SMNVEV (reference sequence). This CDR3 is CASNLLAGGSIGEQYF. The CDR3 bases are TGTGCCAGCAATCTCCTAGCGGGAGGGTCCATCGGCGAGCAGTACTTC.

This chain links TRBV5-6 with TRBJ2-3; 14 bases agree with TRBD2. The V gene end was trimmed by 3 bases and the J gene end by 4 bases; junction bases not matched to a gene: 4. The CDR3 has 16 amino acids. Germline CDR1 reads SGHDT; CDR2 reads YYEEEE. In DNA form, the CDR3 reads TGTGCCAGCAGCTCGACTAGCGGGGGGGCCGCAGATACGCAGTATTTT. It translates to CASSSTSGGAADTQYF.

This CDR3 is CASSAGATWGTEAFF. The CDR3 bases are TGTGCCAGCAGCGCAGGGGCTACATGGGGCACTGAAGCTTTCTTT. This chain joins TRBV6-5 and TRBJ1-1, with D tentatively TRBD1 (6 bases). V lost 6 bases, J lost 4 bases, and 18 bases lay in between. The V gene's germline CDR1 is MNHEY and CDR2 SVGAGI. The CDR3 spans 15 residues.

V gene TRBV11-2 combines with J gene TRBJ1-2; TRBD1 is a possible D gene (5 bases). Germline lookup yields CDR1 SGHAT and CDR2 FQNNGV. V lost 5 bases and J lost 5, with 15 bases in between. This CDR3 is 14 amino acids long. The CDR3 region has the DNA TGTGCCAGCAGCCTCCCGGGGAGGGGTTATGGCTACACCTTC. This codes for CASSLPGRGYGYTF.

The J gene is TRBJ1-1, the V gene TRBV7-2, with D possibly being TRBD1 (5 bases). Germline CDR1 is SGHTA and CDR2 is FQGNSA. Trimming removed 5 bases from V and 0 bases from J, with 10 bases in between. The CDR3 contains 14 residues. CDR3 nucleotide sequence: TGTGCCAGCAGCCGGGGGACGGTGAACACTGAAGCTTTCTTT. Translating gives CASSRGTVNTEAFF.

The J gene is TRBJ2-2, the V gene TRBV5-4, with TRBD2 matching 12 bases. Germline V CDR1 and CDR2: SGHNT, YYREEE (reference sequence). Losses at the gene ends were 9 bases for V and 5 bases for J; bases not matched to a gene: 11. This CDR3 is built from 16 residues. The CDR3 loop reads CATYPSGRVGTGELFF. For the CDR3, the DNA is TGTGCCACATACCCTAGCGGGAGGGTTGGGACCGGGGAGCTGTTTTTT.